The 7 T cell receptor beta chains in this list originate from one sample, sequenced in a study of technical replicates of blood from a handful of donors. Repertoires were generated with immunoSEQ multiplex PCR, while TCRdb's copy carries only in-frame clones and drops some. The sample lists around 79,000 clones, just under 95% occurring once. Sequenced input: T cells isolated from PBMCs. These receptor sequences come from a human donor in good health.

The V gene is TRBV19, the J gene TRBJ1-1; D gene uncertain. The CDR3 is 13 residues long. Trimming took 4 bases from V and 1 from J, leaving 7 bases between them. CDR1 is LNHDA and CDR2 is SQIVND in the germline V gene (reference sequence). As DNA, the CDR3 is TGTGCCAGTAGTACCACAAAGAACACTGAAGCTTTCTTT. This encodes CASSTTKNTEAFF.

The chain joins TRBV9 to TRBJ1-3; TRBD1 aligns across 7 bases. Germline V lookup: CDR1 SGDLS, CDR2 YYNGEE. The CDR3 totals 15 residues. Trimming took 5 bases from V and 0 from J; bases not matched to a gene: 5. DNA of the CDR3: TGTGCCAGCAGAGCCGGGGACAGCTCTGGAAACACCATATATTTT. It specifies CASRAGDSSGNTIYF.

The chain links TRBV6-5 to TRBJ2-7, with 9 bases lining up with TRBD1. Germline V lookup: CDR1 MNHEY, CDR2 SVGAGI. V shed 4 bases and J 6 bases; nucleotides not matched to a gene: 7. The CDR3 is 14 residues long. CDR3 region: CASSSGTGTFEQYF. For the CDR3, the DNA is TGTGCCAGCAGTTCCGGGACAGGGACCTTCGAGCAGTACTTC.

This clone was counted only a few times. This chain connects TRBV10-3 to TRBJ2-5; D call uncertain. Trimming left V 3 bases short and J 5 bases short, with 13 bases between. Germline values: CDR1 ENHRY, CDR2 SYGVKD. The CDR3 extends over 14 amino acids. CDR3 amino acids: CAISDLEFGETQYF. The CDR3 region has the DNA TGTGCCATCAGTGATCTAGAGTTCGGGGAGACCCAGTACTTC.

V and J are TRBV6-5 and TRBJ1-2; weak D call: TRBD1 (5 bases). CDR3 length: 12 amino acids. Germline V gene lookup returns CDR1 MNHEY and CDR2 SVGAGI. Trimming cost V 8 bases and J 5 bases, with 12 bases left between them. The CDR3 region is CASSQGIYGYTF. The CDR3 nucleotides read TGTGCCAGCTCCCAGGGAATTTATGGCTACACCTTC.

This chain links TRBV28 with TRBJ2-7; maybe TRBD2 (6 bases). The CDR3 totals 15 residues. The ends were cut back, 8 bases at V and 4 bases at J, with 21 bases in the middle. CDR1 is MDHEN, CDR2 SYDVKM, per germline. DNA for the CDR3: TGTGCCAGCGATCAGACGGGAGACAGCGGTTACGAGCAGTACTTC. As protein: CASDQTGDSGYEQYF.

The chain combines TRBV2 with TRBJ1-5; a weak D match, TRBD1 (6 bases). The germline V and J ends were trimmed by 5 bases and 5 bases, with 16 bases remaining between them. CDR1 and CDR2 (germline): SNHLY, FYNNEI. CDR3 length: 15 residues. The CDR3 region has the DNA TGTGCCAGCAGTCCAGATCTGGGGGCGTATCAGCCCCAGCATTTT. It specifies CASSPDLGAYQPQHF.